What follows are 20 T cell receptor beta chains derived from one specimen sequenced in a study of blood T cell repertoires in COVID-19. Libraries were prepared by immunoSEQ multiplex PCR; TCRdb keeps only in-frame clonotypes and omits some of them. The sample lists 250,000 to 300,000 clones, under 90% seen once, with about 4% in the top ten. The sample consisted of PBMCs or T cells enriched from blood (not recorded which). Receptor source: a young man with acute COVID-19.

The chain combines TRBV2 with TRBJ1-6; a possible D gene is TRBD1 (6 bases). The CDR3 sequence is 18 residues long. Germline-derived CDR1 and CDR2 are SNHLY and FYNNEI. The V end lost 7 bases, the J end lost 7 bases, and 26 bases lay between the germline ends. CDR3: CASTAIRQGHLGNSPLHF. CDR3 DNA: TGTGCCAGCACCGCGATTCGCCAGGGGCATTTAGGAAATTCACCCCTCCACTTT. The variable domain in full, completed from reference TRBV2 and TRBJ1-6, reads EPEVTQTPSHQVTQMGQEVILRCVPISNHLYFYWYRQILGQKVEFLVSFYNNEISEKSEIFDDQFSVERPDGSNFTLKIRSTKLEDSAMYFCASTAIRQGHLGNSPLHFGNGTRLTVT.

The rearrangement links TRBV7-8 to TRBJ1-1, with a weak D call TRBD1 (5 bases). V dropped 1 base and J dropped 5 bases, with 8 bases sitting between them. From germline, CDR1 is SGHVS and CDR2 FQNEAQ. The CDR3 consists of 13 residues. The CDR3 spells CASSLGKGTEAFF. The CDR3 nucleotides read TGTGCCAGCAGCTTAGGGAAGGGGACTGAAGCTTTCTTT.

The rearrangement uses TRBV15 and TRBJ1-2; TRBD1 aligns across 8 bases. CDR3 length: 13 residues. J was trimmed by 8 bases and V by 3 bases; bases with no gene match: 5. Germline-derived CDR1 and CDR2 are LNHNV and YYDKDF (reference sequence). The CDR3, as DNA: TGTGCCACCAGCAGCCCAGGGGGCTCGGGCTACACCTTC. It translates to CATSSPGGSGYTF.

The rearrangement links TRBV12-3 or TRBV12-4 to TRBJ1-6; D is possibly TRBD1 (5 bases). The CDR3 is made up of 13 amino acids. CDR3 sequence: CADWTGGNSPLHF. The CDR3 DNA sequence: TGTGCGGACTGGACGGGGGGGAATTCACCCCTCCACTTT.

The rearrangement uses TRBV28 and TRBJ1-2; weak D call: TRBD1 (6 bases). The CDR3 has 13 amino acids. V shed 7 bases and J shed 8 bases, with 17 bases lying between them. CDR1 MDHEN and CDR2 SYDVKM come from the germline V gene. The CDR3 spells CASTTPGARGYTF. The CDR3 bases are TGTGCCAGCACCACACCAGGGGCGAGGGGCTACACCTTC.

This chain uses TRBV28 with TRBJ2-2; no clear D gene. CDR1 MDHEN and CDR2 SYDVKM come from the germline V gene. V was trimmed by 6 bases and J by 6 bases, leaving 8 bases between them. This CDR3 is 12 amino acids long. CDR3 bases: TGTGCCAGCAGCGTAATCCCCGGGGAGCTGTTTTTT. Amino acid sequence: CASSVIPGELFF.

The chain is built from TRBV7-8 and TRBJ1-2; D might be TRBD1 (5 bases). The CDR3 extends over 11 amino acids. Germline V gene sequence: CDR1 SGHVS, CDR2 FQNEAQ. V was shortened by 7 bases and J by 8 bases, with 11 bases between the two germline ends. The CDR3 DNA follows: TGTGCCAGCACCCTGGGGGGGGGCTACACCTTC. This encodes CASTLGGGYTF.

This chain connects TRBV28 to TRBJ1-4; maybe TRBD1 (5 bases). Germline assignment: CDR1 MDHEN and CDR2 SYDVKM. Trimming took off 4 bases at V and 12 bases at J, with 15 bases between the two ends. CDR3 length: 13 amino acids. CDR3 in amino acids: CASSYGGLVELFF. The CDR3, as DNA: TGTGCCAGCAGTTACGGGGGACTCGTCGAACTGTTTTTT.

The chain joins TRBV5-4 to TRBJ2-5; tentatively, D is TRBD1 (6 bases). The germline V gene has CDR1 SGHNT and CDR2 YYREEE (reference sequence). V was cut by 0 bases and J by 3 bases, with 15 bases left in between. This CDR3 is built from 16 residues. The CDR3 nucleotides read TGTGCCAGCAGCTTGGTTACAGGGACGACGAAAGAGACCCAGTACTTC. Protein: CASSLVTGTTKETQYF.

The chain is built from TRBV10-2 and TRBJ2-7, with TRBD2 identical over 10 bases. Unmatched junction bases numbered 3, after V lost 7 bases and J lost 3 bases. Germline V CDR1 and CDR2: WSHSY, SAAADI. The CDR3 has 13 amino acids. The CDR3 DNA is TGCGCCAGCAAGCGGGAGGGCCTCTACGAGCAGTACGTC. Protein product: CASKREGLYEQYV.

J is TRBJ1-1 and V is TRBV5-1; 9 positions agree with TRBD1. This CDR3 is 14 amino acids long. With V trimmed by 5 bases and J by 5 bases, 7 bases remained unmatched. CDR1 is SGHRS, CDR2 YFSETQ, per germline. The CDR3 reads CASSLTGTGTEAFF. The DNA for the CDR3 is TGCGCCAGCAGTCTCACCGGGACAGGGACTGAAGCTTTCTTT.

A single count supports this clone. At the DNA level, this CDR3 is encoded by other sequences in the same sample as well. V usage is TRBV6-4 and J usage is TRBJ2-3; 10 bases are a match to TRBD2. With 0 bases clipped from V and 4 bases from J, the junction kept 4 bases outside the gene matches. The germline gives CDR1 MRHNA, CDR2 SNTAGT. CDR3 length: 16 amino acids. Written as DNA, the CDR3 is TGTGCCAGCAGTGACTCGGCAAGCGGGGGGGCAGATACGCAGTATTTT. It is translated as CASSDSASGGADTQYF.

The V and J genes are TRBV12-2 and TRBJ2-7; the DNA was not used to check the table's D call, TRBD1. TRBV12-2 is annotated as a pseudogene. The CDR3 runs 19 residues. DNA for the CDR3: TGTGCAAGTCGCTCCGCAAAATACACCCGTGGGACAGGGAATTACGAGCAGTACGTC. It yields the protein CASRSAKYTRGTGNYEQYV.

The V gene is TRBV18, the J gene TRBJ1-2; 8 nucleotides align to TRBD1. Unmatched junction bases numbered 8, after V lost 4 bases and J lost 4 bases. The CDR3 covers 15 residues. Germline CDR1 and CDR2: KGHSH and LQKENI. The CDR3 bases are TGTGCCAGCTCACTCGGACAGGGCCCTGGCTATGGCTACACCTTC. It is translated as CASSLGQGPGYGYTF. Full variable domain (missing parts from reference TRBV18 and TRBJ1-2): NAGVMQNPRHLVRRRGQEARLRCSPMKGHSHVYWYRQLPEEGLKFMVYLQKENIIDESGMPKERFSAEFPKEGPSILRIQQVVRGDSAAYFCASSLGQGPGYGYTFGSGTRLTVV.

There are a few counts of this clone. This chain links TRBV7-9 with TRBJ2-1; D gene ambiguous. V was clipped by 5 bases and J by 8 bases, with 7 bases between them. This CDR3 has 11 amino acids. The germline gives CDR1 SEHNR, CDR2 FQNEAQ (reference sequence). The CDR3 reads CASSTVDEQFF. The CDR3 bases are TGTGCCAGCAGCACGGTGGATGAGCAGTTCTTC.

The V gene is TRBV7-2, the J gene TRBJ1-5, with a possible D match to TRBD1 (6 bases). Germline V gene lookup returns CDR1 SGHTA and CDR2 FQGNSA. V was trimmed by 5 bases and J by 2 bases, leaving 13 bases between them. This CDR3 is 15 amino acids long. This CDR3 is CASSVGQSGNQPQHF. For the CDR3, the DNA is TGTGCCAGCAGCGTTGGACAGTCGGGCAATCAGCCCCAGCATTTT. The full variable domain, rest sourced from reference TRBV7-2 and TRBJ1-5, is GAGVSQSPSNKVTEKGKDVELRCDPISGHTALYWYRQSLGQGLEFLIYFQGNSAPDKSGLPSDRFSAERTGGSVSTLTIQRTQQEDSAVYLCASSVGQSGNQPQHFGDGTRLSIL.

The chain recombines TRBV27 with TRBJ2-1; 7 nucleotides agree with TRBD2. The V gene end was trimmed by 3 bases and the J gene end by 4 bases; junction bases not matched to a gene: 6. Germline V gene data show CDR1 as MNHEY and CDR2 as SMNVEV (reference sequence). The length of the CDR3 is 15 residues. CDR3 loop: CASSFAAGEYNEQFF. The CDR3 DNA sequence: TGTGCCAGCAGTTTTGCGGCGGGAGAGTACAATGAGCAGTTCTTC.

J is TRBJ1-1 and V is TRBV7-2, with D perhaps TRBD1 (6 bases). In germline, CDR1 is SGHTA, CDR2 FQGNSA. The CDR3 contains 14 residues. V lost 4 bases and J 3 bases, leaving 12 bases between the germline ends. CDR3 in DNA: TGTGCCAGCAGCTACCGGGACACCCACACTGAAGCTTTCTTT. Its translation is CASSYRDTHTEAFF.

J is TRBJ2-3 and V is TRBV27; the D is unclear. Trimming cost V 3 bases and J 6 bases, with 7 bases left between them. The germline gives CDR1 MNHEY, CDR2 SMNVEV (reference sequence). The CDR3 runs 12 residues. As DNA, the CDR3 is TGTGCCAGCAGTTTTGAGATGGATACGCAGTATTTT. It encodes CASSFEMDTQYF.

Written as DNA, the CDR3 is TGTGCCAGCCACATCGGGGGTTATCAGGGCTACACCTTC. Translation: CASHIGGYQGYTF. The J gene is TRBJ1-2, the V gene TRBV28; tentative D call: TRBD1 (5 bases). The CDR3 runs to 13 residues. V lost 8 bases and J 8 bases, leaving 18 bases between the germline ends. Germline V gene data show CDR1 as MDHEN and CDR2 as SYDVKM.